This T cell receptor beta chain comes out of a study of T cell repertoires in cytomegalovirus infection. Background on the study: Selection of CMV epitopes for the study included recently identified HLA-C-restricted and well-studied HLA-B-restricted ones. From public TCR beta signatures came an indication of both CMV infection and matching HLA type.

Germline V gene data show CDR1 as SEHNR and CDR2 as FQNEAQ (reference sequence). This CDR3 spans 15 amino acids. J was trimmed by 3 bases and V by 1 base; bases with no gene match: 2. TCRdb recomputed calls from the reads with MiXCR, one row per CDR3 protein. The sample lists more than 55,000 distinct CDR3 sequences; approximately 20% were seen once. Study-level points and caveats: Based on cumulative public TCR beta family frequency, carriers of CMV plus the relevant HLA were identified. HLA-C-restricted, CMV-specific TCR beta clonotypes were dominant ex vivo.

On this clonotype: The antigen is not known.

Sequencing was performed on CD8+ T cells from cultured PBMCs, taken from culture after CMV antigen stimulation. The V call is TRBV7-9, the J call TRBJ1-4, with TRBD1 matching 7 bases. This clonotype was obtained from a human donor in good health (CMV status not recorded). Some clones in this sample may be carry-over from other donors' samples. The CDR3 loop is CASSLVGTANEKLFF. The CDR3 DNA reads TGTGCCAGCAGCTTAGTCGGGACAGCTAATGAAAAACTGTTTTTT.